This T cell receptor (beta chain) was profiled in a study of HIV-infected patients and healthy controls. Whole blood was used without fractionation, so all unsorted peripheral T cells were included. Reverse transcription used around 500 ng RNA and constant-region primers for alpha and beta. Separate chain-specific third strand synthesis with multiplexing indices produced the alpha and beta libraries. TCRdb re-called the 5' RACE reads with MiXCR, one entry per CDR3 protein. The table lists approximately 7,600 distinct CDR3 sequences, more than 8.5% of them singletons. The ends were cut back, 3 bases at V and 4 bases at J, with 19 bases in the middle. CDR3 length: 17 amino acids. Germline CDR1 and CDR2: KGHDR and SFDVKD.

Sequenced here: blood, sampled before antiretroviral therapy. V and J are TRBV24-1 and TRBJ2-3, with D possibly TRBD1 on 5 matching bases. The TCR was taken from an adult with HIV infection. The CDR3 DNA follows: TGTGCCACCAGTGATACCTCGACAGCCTCTATCGCAGATACGCAGTATTTT. This translates into CATSDTSTASIADTQYF.